The subject of this entry is one T cell receptor (beta chain). What it binds is unknown. Other DNA sequences in this specimen translate into the identical CDR3. The data originate from a study of shared clonotypes between healthy human individuals. The overall study: Three plates were used per donor for CD4 naive, three for CD4 memory, two for CD8 naive and one for CD8 memory. General observations from the study: Generally, estimated richness proved larger in naive subsets than it did in memory subsets.

There are 15 residues in the CDR3. CDR1 and CDR2 from the germline V gene are MGHRA and YSYEKL. The ends were cut back, 3 bases at V and 2 bases at J, with 13 bases in the middle. The table came from immunoSEQ multiplex PCR; TCRdb's copy has only in-frame clones and leaves some out. The table shows about 2 million clones, with approximately 95% occurring only once. CD45RO-negative, CCR7-positively selected cells formed the naive CD8 fraction, excluding terminally differentiated effector memory CD45RA+ cells. What was sequenced was naive CD8+ T cells sorted from blood. The gene calls are TRBV4-1 and TRBJ1-1; unclear D gene. This sequence was found in a man younger than 35 in good health. As DNA, the CDR3 is TGCGCCAGCAGCCAGGTATCTGGGGTCAACACTGAAGCTTTCTTT. Protein: CASSQVSGVNTEAFF.